The 20 T cell receptor beta chains below were found in one sample sequenced in a study of CD8+ T cells in alopecia areata. cDNA reverse transcribed from extracted RNA served as the sequencing template. TCRdb's copy holds only in-frame clones and misses some; the assay was immunoSEQ multiplex PCR. The sample has about 200,000 clones; roughly 56% are singletons. Material for sequencing was CD8+ T cells sorted from blood. The receptors originated from a human donor in good health.

The chain employs TRBV2 and TRBJ2-1, with D uncertain. CDR3 size: 13 residues. CDR1 is SNHLY and CDR2 is FYNNEI in the germline V gene. Trimming pared 2 bases from V and 4 bases from J, leaving 6 bases between. The CDR3 here is CASSEMGYNEQFF. CDR3 nucleotide sequence: TGTGCCAGCAGTGAAATGGGGTACAATGAGCAGTTCTTC.

The V gene is TRBV5-1, the J gene TRBJ1-3, with a possible D match to TRBD1 (6 bases). CDR1 is SGHRS, CDR2 YFSETQ, per germline. The CDR3 totals 13 residues. V lost 7 bases and J lost 5, with 13 bases in between. As DNA, the CDR3 is TGCGCCAGCCGGGACACCGAACGAAACACCATATATTTT. Its protein is CASRDTERNTIYF.

The chain is built from TRBV27 and TRBJ2-5, with TRBD2 identical over 8 bases. V was pared by 4 bases and J by 3 bases, with 16 bases of the junction left unmatched. The CDR3 has 18 residues. CDR1 is MNHEY and CDR2 is SMNVEV in the germline V gene (reference sequence). The CDR3 protein is CASSSRSSGPRDKETQYF. DNA for the CDR3: TGTGCCAGCAGTTCCCGATCTAGCGGGCCTAGAGATAAAGAGACCCAGTACTTC.

As for this clone: A junction boundary mismatches the germline segment, possibly from a read error. This chain uses TRBV18 with TRBJ2-5; either TRBD1 or TRBD2 may fit D (5 bases each). The J call is doubtful: the DNA matches TRBJ2-7 better. This CDR3 has 12 residues. Germline CDR1 KGHSH, CDR2 LQKENI. The CDR3 here is CASSPPGSEQYF. The CDR3 region has the DNA TGTGCCAGCTCCCCACCAGGGAGCGAGCAGTACTTC.

The CDR3: CASSGDGTYYEQYF. In DNA form, the CDR3 reads TGCGCCAGCAGCGGCGACGGGACTTACTACGAGCAGTACTTC. The chain uses TRBV4-1 and TRBJ2-7; possible D gene TRBD2, 6 bases. The V end was cut by 5 bases, the J end by 3 bases, with 14 bases between. Germline values: CDR1 MGHRA, CDR2 YSYEKL. This CDR3 has 14 residues.

The gene calls are TRBV30 and TRBJ2-7; D might be TRBD1 or TRBD2, each matching 6 bases. The germline V and J ends were trimmed by 4 bases and 6 bases, with 16 bases remaining between them. The CDR3 loop spans 13 amino acids. Germline CDR1 GTSNPN, CDR2 SVGIG (reference sequence). The DNA of the CDR3 is TGTGCCTGGACGGGCGGGACATATGGCGAGCAGTACTTC. It codes for CAWTGGTYGEQYF.

The chain joins TRBV5-1 to TRBJ1-1; D not certain. Trimming stripped 4 bases from V and 0 bases from J, with 13 bases between. The CDR3 loop spans 15 amino acids. Germline-derived CDR1 and CDR2 are SGHRS and YFSETQ. The DNA of the CDR3 is TGCGCCAGCAGCACGGATCGTCAAATGAACACTGAAGCTTTCTTT. This encodes CASSTDRQMNTEAFF.

This clone was seen a handful of times. This chain joins TRBV27 and TRBJ1-6; no firm D call. CDR3 length: 14 residues. Germline lookup yields CDR1 MNHEY and CDR2 SMNVEV (reference sequence). Between the trimmed V and J ends, which lost 0 bases and 5 bases, there was a span of 5 bases. CDR3 coding DNA: TGTGCCAGCAGTTTATCCATCCATAATTCACCCCTCCACTTT. It specifies CASSLSIHNSPLHF.

The CDR3 bases are TGCAGCGCTCTTCTGACAGGGTCCCATGGCTACACCTTC. Protein product: CSALLTGSHGYTF. This rearrangement joins TRBV29-1 to TRBJ1-2; 7 bases are shared with TRBD1. Trimming took 7 bases from V and 6 from J; bases not matched to a gene: 11. The germline V gene has CDR1 SQVTM and CDR2 ANQGSEA. The CDR3 sequence is 13 residues long.

The chain recombines TRBV11-2 with TRBJ2-7; the match to TRBD2 covers 9 bases. V gave up 6 bases and J gave up 7 bases; unmatched junction bases: 16. Germline CDR1 reads SGHAT; CDR2 reads FQNNGV. The CDR3 length is 16 residues. The DNA for the CDR3 is TGTGCCAGCAGTTCCCCCACCTGGCGGGGGGGCCCTGAGCAGTACTTC. This translates into CASSSPTWRGGPEQYF.

The chain is built from TRBV5-6 and TRBJ1-1, with a possible D match to TRBD1 (6 bases). Germline loops: CDR1 SGHDT, CDR2 YYEEEE. The V gene lost 4 bases and the J gene lost 8 bases, with 12 bases spanning the gap. This CDR3 is 12 amino acids long. The CDR3 DNA reads TGTGCCAGCAGCCTCAGCGGGGGCGAAGCTTTCTTT. It encodes CASSLSGGEAFF.

The genes are TRBV4-1 and TRBJ1-2; D is possibly TRBD1 (5 bases). This CDR3 is 17 amino acids long. V gave up 0 bases and J gave up 5 bases, with 19 bases separating them. Looked up from germline, CDR1 is MGHRA and CDR2 is YSYEKL. This CDR3 is CASSQESGAVGPYGYTF. CDR3 nucleotide sequence: TGCGCCAGCAGCCAAGAGTCCGGGGCGGTGGGGCCTTATGGCTACACCTTC.

This chain links TRBV29-1 with TRBJ1-1, with 7 positions matching TRBD1. This CDR3 contains 13 residues. The junction had 6 bases not matched to a gene; V was cut back by 7 bases and J by 1 base. The germline V gene has CDR1 SQVTM and CDR2 ANQGSEA. CDR3 in amino acids: CSAGSGGNTEAFF. In DNA form, the CDR3 reads TGCAGCGCCGGGTCAGGGGGGAACACTGAAGCTTTCTTT.

The chain links TRBV29-1 to TRBJ2-1, with D unclear. There are 13 residues in the CDR3. Germline assignment: CDR1 SQVTM and CDR2 ANQGSEA. Trimming left V 3 bases short and J 1 base short, with 7 bases between. The CDR3 loop reads CSVDGGSYNEQFF. The CDR3 nucleotides are TGCAGCGTTGATGGTGGTTCCTACAATGAGCAGTTCTTC.

The rearrangement joins TRBV19 to TRBJ1-5; 8 bases are a match to TRBD1. There are 16 residues in the CDR3. Trimming removed 4 bases from V and 5 bases from J; junction bases left unmatched: 10. CDR1 is LNHDA and CDR2 is SQIVND in the germline V gene (reference sequence). CDR3 DNA sequence: TGTGCCAGTAGTAGCTCGGACAGGGAGGGAGATCAGCCCCAGCATTTT. The encoded protein is CASSSSDREGDQPQHF. Supplemented by reference TRBV19 and TRBJ1-5, the full variable domain reads DGGITQSPKYLFRKEGQNVTLSCEQNLNHDAMYWYRQDPGQGLRLIYYSQIVNDFQKGDIAEGYSVSREKKESFPLTVTSAQKNPTAFYLCASSSSDREGDQPQHFGDGTRLSIL.

V usage is TRBV15 and J usage is TRBJ2-2; unclear D gene. Trimming removed 0 bases from V and 4 bases from J, with 3 bases in between. The germline CDR1 and CDR2 sequences are LNHNV and YYDKDF (reference sequence). The CDR3 runs to 13 residues. This CDR3 is CATSRESTGELFF. The CDR3, as DNA: TGTGCCACCAGCAGAGAAAGCACCGGGGAGCTGTTTTTT.

The rearrangement joins TRBV13 to TRBJ2-3; D ambiguous. The length of the CDR3 is 13 residues. Trimming took off 4 bases at V and 6 bases at J, with 11 bases between the two ends. Germline CDR1 is PRHDT and CDR2 is FYEKMQ (reference sequence). CDR3 amino acids: CASSSRRGDTQYF. In nucleotides, the CDR3 is TGTGCCAGCAGCTCCAGACGTGGGGATACGCAGTATTTT.

The V and J genes are TRBV6-5 and TRBJ2-1; 7 nucleotides line up with TRBD2. J lost 9 bases, V lost 7 bases, and 12 bases had no gene match. Germline CDR1 reads MNHEY; CDR2 reads SVGAGI. CDR3 size: 14 residues. The CDR3 sequence is CASIASVGGSEQFF. The DNA for the CDR3 is TGTGCCAGCATCGCTAGCGTGGGAGGGAGTGAGCAGTTCTTC.

The chain joins TRBV29-1 to TRBJ2-2; TRBD1 agrees at 7 bases. J was trimmed by 2 bases and V by 6 bases; bases with no gene match: 6. The CDR3 is made up of 14 amino acids. The germline gives CDR1 SQVTM, CDR2 ANQGSEA. DNA for the CDR3: TGCAGCGTGTACGGGACAGACAACACCGGGGAGCTGTTTTTT. Residues: CSVYGTDNTGELFF.

A few counts support this clone. Other DNA sequences in this sample translate to the same CDR3. The genes are TRBV6-1 and TRBJ2-6; no reliable D call. The CDR3 is 15 amino acids. Germline V gene data show CDR1 as MNHNS and CDR2 as SASEGT. Trimming shortened V by 0 bases and J by 0 bases, and 3 bases separated the two germline ends. Here the CDR3 reads CASSEAGSGANVLTF. CDR3 nucleotides: TGTGCCAGCAGTGAAGCGGGCTCTGGGGCCAACGTCCTGACTTTC.